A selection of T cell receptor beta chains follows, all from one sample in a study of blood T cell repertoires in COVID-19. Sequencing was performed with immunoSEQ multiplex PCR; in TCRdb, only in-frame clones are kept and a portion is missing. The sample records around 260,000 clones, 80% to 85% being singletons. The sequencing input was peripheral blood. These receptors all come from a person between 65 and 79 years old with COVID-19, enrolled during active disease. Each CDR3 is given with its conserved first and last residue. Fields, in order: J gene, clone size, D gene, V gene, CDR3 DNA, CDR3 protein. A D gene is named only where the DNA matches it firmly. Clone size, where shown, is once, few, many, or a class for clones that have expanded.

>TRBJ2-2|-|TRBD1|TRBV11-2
TGTGCCAGCAGCTTCCTGGGACAGGGAGAGACCGGGGAGCTGTTTTTT
CASSFLGQGETGELFF
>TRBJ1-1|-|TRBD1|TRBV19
TGTGCCAGTAGTATAACAGGGGTGAACACTGAAGCTTTCTTT
CASSITGVNTEAFF
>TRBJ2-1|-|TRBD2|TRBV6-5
TGTGCCAGCAGTTCCCGGACTAGCAACTACAATGAGCAGTTCTTC
CASSSRTSNYNEQFF
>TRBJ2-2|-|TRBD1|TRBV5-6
TGTGCCAGCAGCATGCCGGGACAGGCGAACACCGGGGAGCTGTTTTTT
CASSMPGQANTGELFF
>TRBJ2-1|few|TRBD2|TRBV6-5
TGTGCCAGCAGTTACGGTGTTAGCGGGACAAATGAGCAGTTCTTC
CASSYGVSGTNEQFF
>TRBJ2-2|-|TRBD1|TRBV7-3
TGTGCCAGCAGCTTTGCTCGTTTAACTCGGACAGGGGACACCGGGGAGCTGTTTTTT
CASSFARLTRTGDTGELFF
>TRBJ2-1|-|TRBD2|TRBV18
TGTGCCAGCTCTACAAGACTAGCGGGAGTAAATGAGCAGTTCTTC
CASSTRLAGVNEQFF
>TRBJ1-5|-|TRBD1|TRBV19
TGTGCCAGTAAGTCGACAGGGAACAATCAGCCCCAGCATTTT
CASKSTGNNQPQHF
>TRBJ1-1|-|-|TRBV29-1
TGCAGCGTTGAAAGACATATCCGTGCCACTGAAGCTTTCTTT
CSVERHIRATEAFF
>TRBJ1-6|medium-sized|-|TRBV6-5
TGTGCCAGTCTTTTGGGGGGGAATTCACCCCTCCACTTT
CASLLGGNSPLHF